Shown below are 9 T cell receptor beta chains from a single sample sequenced in a study of cytomegalovirus exposure and HLA in healthy donors (dated by TCRdb to between 2016 and 2019). Receptor amplification or capture employed the immunoSEQ multiplex PCR assay. TCRdb took this table from immuneACCESS and kept in-frame rearrangements with V and J called. Such tables lack part of the clones; where checked against another copy, unresolved V genes explain under half of the gap, and the rest is unexplained. This sample gives about 150,000 clones in total; approximately 94% of them show up just once. The top ten constitute approximately 1.8% of the sample. Material for sequencing was PBMCs. The source is a young man in good health and CMV-seropositive.

This sequence joins TRBV28 and TRBJ2-7; tentatively, D is TRBD1 (6 bases). The CDR3 contains 11 residues. Germline lookup yields CDR1 MDHEN and CDR2 SYDVKM. Trimming shortened V by 6 bases and J by 3 bases, and 6 bases separated the two germline ends. CDR3 sequence: CASSRGYEQYF. CDR3 bases: TGTGCCAGCAGCAGGGGCTACGAGCAGTACTTC.

CDR3 sequence (DNA): TGTGCCAGCAGCTCCCGGGGACTAGCGGACACCGGGGAGCTGTTTTTT. Its translation is CASSSRGLADTGELFF. This chain joins TRBV5-4 and TRBJ2-2, with TRBD2 matching over 11 bases. The germline CDR1 and CDR2 sequences are SGHNT and YYREEE (reference sequence). CDR3 length: 16 residues. V lost 3 bases and J lost 3; bases outside the gene matches: 4. The full variable domain, its missing parts supplied by reference TRBV5-4 and TRBJ2-2, is ETGVTQSPTHLIKTRGQQVTLRCSSQSGHNTVSWYQQALGQGPQFIFQYYREEENGRGNFPPRFSGLQFPNYSSELNVNALELDDSALYLCASSSRGLADTGELFFGEGSRLTVL.

J is TRBJ2-3 and V is TRBV6-1, with 7 bases that match TRBD2. Trimming cost V 6 bases and J 6 bases; bases outside gene matches: 9. This CDR3 has 14 residues. CDR1 and CDR2 from the germline V gene are MNHNS and SASEGT. The CDR3 nucleotides read TGTGCCAGCAGACCGTGGGCGGGAGCGGATACGCAGTATTTT. Its translation: CASRPWAGADTQYF.

The chain has TRBV2 and TRBJ2-1; D is uncertain. V dropped 0 bases and J dropped 9 bases, with 12 bases sitting between them. The CDR3 extends over 14 amino acids. Germline V gene sequence: CDR1 SNHLY, CDR2 FYNNEI. The CDR3 DNA is TGTGCCAGCAGTGAAGCGCTACCTGCCGGTGAGCAGTTCTTC. Translating gives CASSEALPAGEQFF.

J is TRBJ2-1 and V is TRBV5-6; tentative D call: TRBD2 (5 bases). V was trimmed by 3 bases and J by 9 bases, leaving 7 bases between them. CDR3 length: 11 amino acids. The germline gives CDR1 SGHDT, CDR2 YYEEEE. CDR3 protein: CASSYSAEQFF. The DNA of the CDR3 is TGTGCCAGCAGCTATAGCGCTGAGCAGTTCTTC.

This clone came up once. The chain employs TRBV15 and TRBJ1-5; D uncertain. This CDR3 is 15 amino acids long. V gave up 6 bases and J gave up 4 bases, with 16 bases separating them. Germline CDR1 is LNHNV and CDR2 is YYDKDF (reference sequence). CDR3 in DNA: TGTGCCACCAGTCCGACCCCGGCGGGGAATCAGCCCCAGCATTTT. Translating it yields CATSPTPAGNQPQHF.

The chain links TRBV10-3 to TRBJ2-7, with a weak D call TRBD2 (5 bases). V was shortened by 7 bases and J by 4 bases, with 26 bases between the two germline ends. This CDR3 contains 17 residues. The V gene's germline CDR1 is ENHRY and CDR2 SYGVKD. The CDR3 bases are TGTGCCATCACCGAACCAACCCGAGAGGGCCTCTTGTACGAGCAGTACTTC. Protein: CAITEPTREGLLYEQYF.

V is TRBV21-1 and J is TRBJ2-1; the table's D call TRBD1 went unverified against the DNA. TRBV21-1 is reported as a pseudogene. CDR3 length: 20 amino acids. The CDR3 reads CASSKRGDSHLTMSGNEQFF. CDR3 nucleotides: TGTGCCAGCAGCAAAAGGGGGGACAGCCATCTTACAATGAGCGGTAATGAGCAGTTCTTC.

This sequence joins TRBV2 and TRBJ1-4; D gene unclear. Trimming pared 0 bases from V and 7 bases from J, leaving 9 bases between. Germline assignment: CDR1 SNHLY and CDR2 FYNNEI. This CDR3 has 14 amino acids. CDR3 residues: CASSEALPLEKLFF. The CDR3 DNA sequence: TGTGCCAGCAGTGAAGCGCTTCCACTTGAAAAACTGTTTTTT.